This TCR beta chain was retrieved from a study of cytomegalovirus exposure and HLA in healthy donors. Regarding the study as a whole: Later analysis reportedly placed an Asian-associated ancestry cluster below the roughly 700-donor mean in N-insertions. The analysis excluded some indistinguishable V segments, including TRBV6-2 and TRBV6-3. Common viral pathogens seemed, in a later analysis, to connect with several of the most significant clusters. Altogether, 160 or so TCR beta chains were recorded as cytomegalovirus-associated.

Germline V lookup: CDR1 SGHTA, CDR2 FQGNSA. The CDR3 spans 15 residues. V was clipped by 1 base and J by 0 bases, with 7 bases between them. Regarding this clone: Its antigen remains unidentified.

PCR amplification relied on 60 Vbeta primers (plus 13 Jbeta primers). The method was immunoSEQ multiplex PCR; TCRdb's version includes in-frame clones alone and lacks a portion of them. The sample consists of 110,000 to 150,000 clones, over 70% of them appearing once. The chain joins TRBV7-2 to TRBJ2-1; D gene unclear. Sequencing was performed on PBMCs. This TCR derives from a man aged 25-45 years in good health and CMV-seronegative. The CDR3 region is CASSLGFSSYNEQFF. The CDR3 DNA reads TGTGCCAGCAGCTTAGGTTTTAGCTCCTACAATGAGCAGTTCTTC.